The 21 T cell receptor beta chains below were found in one sample sequenced in a study of blood T cells in healthy people across ages. Primed by a sample-barcoded 5' primer and a J-beta primer mix, a second PCR proceeded for roughly 7 to 11 cycles. Using its own MiXCR run on the 5' RACE reads, TCRdb lists one record per CDR3 protein. The sample has some 930,000 distinct CDR3 sequences, 25% to 30% seen once. These data were likewise used in another study, on T cells of mothers and their children.

The sequenced sample consisted of blood. The origin of the receptors is a woman aged 40-49 years in good health.

This clonotype was detected many times. The V gene is TRBV6-5, the J gene TRBJ2-4; 8 bases are shared with TRBD1. The CDR3 spans 16 residues. The V gene end was trimmed by 8 bases and the J gene end by 3 bases; junction bases not matched to a gene: 12. From germline, CDR1 is MNHEY and CDR2 SVGAGI. The chain's CDR3 is CASATGADVVKNIQYF. In DNA, the CDR3 is TGTGCCAGCGCGACAGGGGCCGATGTGGTCAAAAACATTCAGTACTTC.

This clonotype was recorded many times. V is TRBV7-9 and J is TRBJ2-1; unclear D gene. This CDR3 comprises 14 residues. With 4 bases removed from V and 6 bases from J, the gap between germline ends came to 13 bases. Looked up from germline, CDR1 is SEHNR and CDR2 is FQNEAQ (reference sequence). The DNA of the CDR3 is TGTGCCAGCAGCTCGTTAGCAGGAGTCAATGAGCAGTTCTTC. Translating gives CASSSLAGVNEQFF.

A word on this clonotype: The junction differs from germline at one of its ends, possibly a read error. The chain employs TRBV6-5 and TRBJ1-2; 9 nucleotides line up with TRBD1. Germline CDR1 and CDR2: MNHEY and SVGAGI. This CDR3 has 14 amino acids. The CDR3 loop is CASSYKGQGYGHTF. The CDR3, as DNA: TGTGCCAGCAGTTATAAGGGACAGGGATATGGCCACACCTTC.

The chain employs TRBV2 and TRBJ1-1; D is unclear. The CDR3 is 13 residues long. V lost 2 bases and J 11 bases, leaving 15 bases between the germline ends. Germline lookup yields CDR1 SNHLY and CDR2 FYNNEI. CDR3 loop: CASSESFGVDAFF. The CDR3 region has the DNA TGTGCCAGCAGTGAATCTTTCGGGGTAGACGCTTTCTTT.

Regarding this clonotype: Given a much more abundant clone one base away, this may be a read error. V gene TRBV3-1 combines with J gene TRBJ2-1; D is ambiguous. The J call is in doubt because the DNA end fits TRBJ2-7 better. The CDR3 extends over 13 amino acids. The germline V gene has CDR1 LGHDT and CDR2 YNNKEL (reference sequence). In DNA form, the CDR3 reads TGTGCCAGCAGCCAGCACACCTACAATGAGCAGTACTTC. Encoded protein: CASSQHTYNEQYF.

The V call is TRBV4-1, the J call TRBJ2-6; D is tentatively TRBD1 or TRBD2 (6 bases each). The V end lost 0 bases, the J end lost 0 bases, and 15 bases lay between the germline ends. CDR1 is MGHRA, CDR2 YSYEKL, per germline. The CDR3 sequence is 19 residues long. This CDR3 is CASSQDGTGAISGANVLTF. DNA for the CDR3: TGCGCCAGCAGCCAAGATGGAACGGGGGCCATCTCTGGGGCCAACGTCCTGACTTTC.

The sample holds a few counts of this clonotype. The chain has TRBV20-1 and TRBJ2-1, with 15 bases identical to TRBD2. In germline, CDR1 is DFQATT, CDR2 SNEGSKA (reference sequence). Trimming at V came to 1 base and at J to 4 bases, leaving 5 bases not matched to a gene. The CDR3 runs 17 residues. The CDR3 nucleotides are TGCAGTGCTAGAGCCGGACTAGCGGGGGGGCAGTACAATGAGCAGTTCTTC. It encodes CSARAGLAGGQYNEQFF.

This clonotype was detected once. V usage is TRBV28 and J usage is TRBJ1-2, with D uncertain. This CDR3 has 13 amino acids. Germline V gene lookup returns CDR1 MDHEN and CDR2 SYDVKM. Deletions cut 1 base from V and 6 bases from J, with 9 bases between. The CDR3 sequence is CASSLFIRDGYTF. Written as DNA, the CDR3 is TGTGCCAGCAGTTTATTCATCCGGGATGGCTACACCTTC.

There are many counts of this clonotype. A read error is possible here, since a much larger clone lies one base away. The chain recombines TRBV20-1 with TRBJ2-1; no clear D gene. The DNA matches TRBJ2-7 better at its end, which makes the J call doubtful. The germline V gene encodes CDR1 DFQATT and CDR2 SNEGSKA (reference sequence). The CDR3 spans 12 residues. CDR3 nucleotide sequence: TGCAGTGCTACTGGTTGGTACAATGAGCAGTACTTC. This translates into CSATGWYNEQYF.

This sequence joins TRBV28 and TRBJ2-7, with 10 bases identical to TRBD1. Germline CDR1 MDHEN, CDR2 SYDVKM. V lost 9 bases, J lost 4 bases, and 6 bases stayed unmatched. This CDR3 is 13 amino acids long. CDR3 loop: CASLGTGDYEQYF. CDR3 DNA sequence: TGTGCCAGTTTGGGGACAGGGGATTACGAGCAGTACTTC.

V usage is TRBV7-9 and J usage is TRBJ1-1; D gene uncertain. Trimming cost V 2 bases and J 0 bases, with 13 bases left between them. The V gene's germline CDR1 is SEHNR and CDR2 FQNEAQ (reference sequence). The CDR3 is 16 residues long. The CDR3 DNA is TGTGCCAGCAGCTTAATACGGTGGCAGCTGAACACTGAAGCTTTCTTT. Its translation: CASSLIRWQLNTEAFF.

The chain joins TRBV5-1 to TRBJ2-1, with 9 nucleotides matching TRBD2. V was clipped by 3 bases and J by 7 bases; unmatched bases: 11. The CDR3 is made up of 16 amino acids. Germline-derived CDR1 and CDR2 are SGHRS and YFSETQ. CDR3 bases: TGCGCCAGCAGCTACCTTAGCGGGAGAAGTGGAAATGAGCAGTTCTTC. It translates to CASSYLSGRSGNEQFF.

The rearrangement joins TRBV7-2 to TRBJ2-3; D not resolved. This CDR3 is built from 13 residues. CDR1 and CDR2 from the germline V gene are SGHTA and FQGNSA. The V end lost 5 bases, the J end lost 2 bases, and 8 bases lay between the germline ends. This CDR3 is CASSLTYTDTQYF. CDR3 bases: TGTGCCAGCAGCCTCACTTACACAGATACGCAGTATTTT.

Notes on this clonotype: A much larger clone differs by one base, so this may be a read error. This rearrangement joins TRBV7-6 to TRBJ2-6, with TRBD1 as a possible D gene (5 bases). The CDR3 spans 15 residues. Per the germline V gene, CDR1 is SGHVS and CDR2 is FNYEAQ. Written as DNA, the CDR3 is TGTGCCAGCAGCTTGGGCACCCCTGGGGCCAACGTCCGGACTTTC. Translation gives CASSLGTPGANVRTF.

As concerns this clonotype: With a much larger clone just one base away, this may be a read error. The chain couples TRBV29-1 to TRBJ2-7; 9 nucleotides agree with TRBD2. J was trimmed by 7 bases and V by 4 bases; bases with no gene match: 11. The germline gives CDR1 SQVTM, CDR2 ANQGSEA. The CDR3 extends over 14 amino acids. The DNA for the CDR3 is TGCAGCGTTGGAGGCGGGGGGGCCAGAGATGAGCAGTACTTC. Protein sequence: CSVGGGGARDEQYF.

CDR3: CASSHRQGEAEAFF. The DNA of the CDR3 is TGTGCCAGCAGCCATCGACAGGGAGAGGCTGAAGCTTTCTTT. The gene calls are TRBV7-2 and TRBJ1-1, with TRBD1 identical over 7 bases. V was clipped by 5 bases and J by 6 bases; unmatched bases: 9. Looked up from germline, CDR1 is SGHTA and CDR2 is FQGNSA. The CDR3 runs 14 residues.

This clonotype showed up just a few times. The V gene is TRBV7-2, the J gene TRBJ2-5; 11 nucleotides align to TRBD1. Losses at the gene ends were 3 bases for V and 4 bases for J; bases not matched to a gene: 7. The CDR3 totals 16 residues. The germline gives CDR1 SGHTA, CDR2 FQGNSA. Written as DNA, the CDR3 is TGTGCCAGCAGCTTCTCCGGGACAGGGGGGGGAGAGACCCAGTACTTC. Protein: CASSFSGTGGGETQYF.

As to this clonotype: Possible read error: a much larger clone is one base away. The chain combines TRBV2 with TRBJ2-7; the match to TRBD1 covers 8 bases. From germline, CDR1 is SNHLY and CDR2 FYNNEI. The CDR3 contains 16 residues. The CDR3 is CASNDDGAGGSHEQYF. The CDR3 region has the DNA TGTGCCAGCAATGACGATGGGGCAGGGGGCTCCCACGAGCAGTACTTC.

With respect to this clonotype: At one of its ends the junction is not consistent with the germline gene, which may arise from a read error. V and J are TRBV7-3 and TRBJ2-1; 10 bases are shared with TRBD2. Germline V gives CDR1 SGHTA, CDR2 FQGTGA. CDR3 length: 16 amino acids. The chain's CDR3 is CASSHQLAGSYSEQFF. The CDR3 DNA sequence: TGTGCCAGCAGCCACCAACTAGCGGGGTCCTACAGTGAGCAGTTCTTC.

This clonotype appeared many times. The chain couples TRBV20-1 to TRBJ1-2; 8 bases fit TRBD1. After removal of 4 bases from V and 7 bases from J, the junction contained 5 bases not matched to a gene. Per germline, CDR1 DFQATT and CDR2 SNEGSKA (reference sequence). There are 12 residues in the CDR3. Here the CDR3 reads CSAKTDRAGYTF. In DNA form, the CDR3 reads TGCAGTGCTAAAACGGACAGGGCTGGCTACACCTTC.

The chain recombines TRBV7-3 with TRBJ2-3; D is unresolved. Germline CDR1 SGHTA, CDR2 FQGTGA. V was clipped by 1 base and J by 2 bases, with 4 bases between them. This CDR3 has 13 residues. The CDR3 region is CASSLMSTDTQYF. The CDR3 DNA is TGTGCCAGCAGCTTAATGTCCACAGATACGCAGTATTTT. The full variable domain, with the rest looked up from reference TRBV7-3 and TRBJ2-3, is GAGVSQTPSNKVTEKGKYVELRCDPISGHTALYWYRQSLGQGPEFLIYFQGTGAADDSGLPNDRFFAVRPEGSVSTLKIQRTERGDSAVYLCASSLMSTDTQYFGPGTRLTVL.